This TCR beta chain was sequenced during a study of blood T cell repertoires in COVID-19. Study context: Italy, Spain and the United States were the sources of the convalescent and acute COVID-19 samples. T cells, B-cell-depleted T cells, or PBMCs supplied cDNA or gDNA.

The authors' processing: Reference gene primers were amplified, and this amplification served to estimate nucleated cell counts. Sequencing was performed with immunoSEQ multiplex PCR; in TCRdb, only in-frame clones are kept and a portion is missing. V, J and clone size derive from that table, while D and trimming were established from the DNA sequence. The data hold approximately 190,000 clones, with about 85% observed a single time. The sequenced sample was peripheral blood. The TCR was taken from a man between 70 and 80 years old with active or convalescent COVID-19.

DNA of the CDR3: TGTGCCAGCAGTCAACAGGGGAACACTGAAGCTTTCTTT. Protein: CASSQQGNTEAFF. The rearrangement uses TRBV6-5 and TRBJ1-1; D is possibly TRBD1 (6 bases). CDR3 length: 13 residues. Germline CDR1 and CDR2: MNHEY and SVGAGI. The V end was cut by 5 bases, the J end by 1 base, with 8 bases between.